Each of the 24 T cell receptor beta chains below was sequenced from the same sample in a study of T cell repertoires in cytomegalovirus infection. TCRdb reanalysed the reads using MiXCR and keeps one entry per CDR3 protein. The sample has 200,000 to 300,000 distinct CDR3 sequences; less than 9.5% are singletons. Specimen: PBMCs. The receptors originated from a human donor in good health (CMV status not recorded). Some clones in this sample may be carry-over from other donors' samples.

Only a few counts were recorded for this clonotype. J is TRBJ1-2 and V is TRBV12-3 or TRBV12-4; 12 bases line up with TRBD1. Trimming removed 0 bases from V and 7 bases from J; junction bases left unmatched: 6. CDR3 length: 16 residues. The chain's CDR3 is CASSLASGQGAVGYTF. CDR3 sequence (DNA): TGTGCCAGCAGTTTAGCGTCGGGACAGGGGGCGGTTGGCTACACCTTC.

This clonotype was found many times. Here the CDR3 reads CASSFDNRATYGYTF. Here the CDR3 DNA reads TGTGCCAGCAGCTTCGACAACAGGGCAACCTATGGCTACACCTTC. The chain links TRBV7-2 to TRBJ1-2; possibly TRBD1 for D (6 bases). The CDR3 is 15 amino acids. Germline lookup yields CDR1 SGHTA and CDR2 FQGNSA. Trimming stripped 3 bases from V and 4 bases from J, with 15 bases between.

The rearrangement joins TRBV30 to TRBJ1-1; no definite D call. V was shortened by 0 bases and J by 2 bases, with 7 bases between the two germline ends. This CDR3 is 13 amino acids long. The germline CDR1 and CDR2 sequences are GTSNPN and SVGIG (reference sequence). CDR3 sequence (DNA): TGTGCCTGGAGTGTACTCCGAAACACTGAAGCTTTCTTT. It is translated as CAWSVLRNTEAFF.

This clonotype was observed many times. CDR3 nucleotide sequence: TGTGCCAGCAGCTTGACCGGGACAGCGAACACCGGGGAGCTGTTTTTT. It specifies CASSLTGTANTGELFF. This sequence joins TRBV7-3 and TRBJ2-2; TRBD1 aligns across 7 bases. Germline V lookup: CDR1 SGHTA, CDR2 FQGTGA. J gave up 0 bases and V 3 bases, and 4 bases lay outside the gene matches. CDR3 length: 16 amino acids.

This clonotype has ten or more counts. The gene calls are TRBV7-8 and TRBJ2-7, with D possibly being TRBD2 (7 bases). The CDR3 is made up of 15 amino acids. The V end was cut by 1 base, the J end by 5 bases, with 15 bases between. Per germline, CDR1 SGHVS and CDR2 FQNEAQ. DNA of the CDR3: TGTGCCAGCAGCTTAGTATTGGGGGGGCAGGACGAGCAGTACTTC. Protein product: CASSLVLGGQDEQYF.

There are many counts of this clonotype. V gene TRBV7-8 combines with J gene TRBJ2-3, with 12 nucleotides matching TRBD2. Per the germline V gene, CDR1 is SGHVS and CDR2 is FQNEAQ. With 5 bases clipped from V and 2 bases from J, the junction kept 5 bases outside the gene matches. The CDR3 extends over 16 amino acids. The CDR3 sequence: CASSPTSGGPTDTQYF. The CDR3 bases are TGTGCCAGCAGCCCTACTAGCGGGGGGCCCACAGATACGCAGTATTTT.

This clonotype was recorded many times. V gene TRBV7-2 combines with J gene TRBJ1-5; no definite D call. CDR3 length equals 17 residues. The V gene lost 5 bases and the J gene lost 0 bases, with 17 bases spanning the gap. Germline V gives CDR1 SGHTA, CDR2 FQGNSA. Here the CDR3 reads CASSGRPGHNSNQPQHF. In nucleotides, the CDR3 is TGTGCCAGCAGCGGACGTCCGGGCCACAATAGCAATCAGCCCCAGCATTTT.

This clonotype has ten or more counts. In DNA form, the CDR3 reads TGTGCCACCAGCAGAGATCGTACAGAAGAGACCCAGTACTTC. Its protein product is CATSRDRTEETQYF. This chain links TRBV15 with TRBJ2-5; unclear D gene. This CDR3 region has 14 residues. From germline, CDR1 is LNHNV and CDR2 YYDKDF (reference sequence). Trimming removed 0 bases from V and 3 bases from J, with 8 bases in between.

This clonotype was observed a handful of times. V usage is TRBV5-1 and J usage is TRBJ1-1, with 9 bases lining up with TRBD1. The V gene end was trimmed by 4 bases and the J gene end by 10 bases; junction bases not matched to a gene: 8. Per germline, CDR1 SGHRS and CDR2 YFSETQ. The CDR3 consists of 13 residues. The CDR3, as DNA: TGCGCCAGCAGCGCCCGGGACAGGGATCGAGCTTTCTTT. Translated: CASSARDRDRAFF.

This clonotype was picked up many times. The V gene is TRBV12-3 or TRBV12-4, the J gene TRBJ2-2; no definite D call. Trimming cost V 3 bases and J 5 bases, with 16 bases left between them. CDR3 length: 16 residues. CDR3 region: CASSFMGRSWTGELFF. DNA for the CDR3: TGTGCCAGCAGTTTTATGGGCAGGTCGTGGACCGGGGAGCTGTTTTTT.

At least ten counts were recorded for this clonotype. The chain has TRBV7-2 and TRBJ2-5; 13 bases line up with TRBD2. CDR3 size: 17 residues. CDR1 and CDR2 from the germline V gene are SGHTA and FQGNSA. V shed 4 bases and J 7 bases; nucleotides not matched to a gene: 12. CDR3 region: CASSSHGLAGELGTQYF. CDR3 DNA sequence: TGTGCCAGCAGCTCCCACGGACTAGCGGGAGAACTTGGGACCCAGTACTTC.

This clonotype was seen at least ten times. This chain joins TRBV7-9 and TRBJ2-3, with unresolved D. V dropped 3 bases and J dropped 2 bases, with 9 bases sitting between them. This CDR3 has 14 residues. Germline CDR1 and CDR2: SEHNR and FQNEAQ (reference sequence). CDR3: CASSLAHYTDTQYF. The DNA of the CDR3 is TGTGCCAGCAGCTTGGCTCACTACACAGATACGCAGTATTTT.

This clonotype was counted at least ten times. The chain uses TRBV7-9 and TRBJ2-4; 8 bases are a match to TRBD1. The V gene's germline CDR1 is SEHNR and CDR2 FQNEAQ (reference sequence). This CDR3 contains 17 residues. V gave up 1 base and J gave up 3 bases; unmatched junction bases: 8. In DNA form, the CDR3 reads TGTGCCAGCAGCTTAGAGGCAGGGGGCTTGGGCAAAAACATTCAGTACTTC. This translates into CASSLEAGGLGKNIQYF.

This clonotype was recorded many times. The chain carries TRBV27 and TRBJ1-2; 7 nucleotides align to TRBD1. V lost 5 bases to trimming and J lost 4 bases; unmatched junction nucleotides: 7. This CDR3 region has 14 residues. The germline V gene encodes CDR1 MNHEY and CDR2 SMNVEV (reference sequence). The CDR3 DNA sequence: TGTGCCAGCAGTCCTGGGACAGCTCGCTATGGCTACACCTTC. This codes for CASSPGTARYGYTF.

This clonotype appeared many times. The genes are TRBV6-1 and TRBJ2-7, with D tentatively TRBD2 (6 bases). CDR3 length: 14 residues. Trimming took 8 bases from V and 2 from J, leaving 16 bases between them. CDR1 and CDR2 from the germline V gene are MNHNS and SASEGT. The CDR3 sequence: CASYPGDRPYEQYF. For the CDR3, the DNA is TGTGCCAGCTATCCGGGAGATCGTCCCTACGAGCAGTACTTC.

This clonotype was recorded many times. The CDR3: CASSLALGGDYPQHF. CDR3 in DNA: TGTGCCAGCAGCTTAGCCCTCGGGGGCGATTATCCCCAGCATTTT. The chain has TRBV7-2 and TRBJ1-5, with D possibly matching TRBD1 (6 bases). Germline CDR1 reads SGHTA; CDR2 reads FQGNSA. CDR3 size: 15 residues. Trimming left V 0 bases short and J 10 bases short, with 16 bases between.

This clonotype was observed a few times. The chain combines TRBV5-6 with TRBJ2-7; TRBD1 matches 8 bases. Germline CDR1 reads SGHDT; CDR2 reads YYEEEE. This CDR3 is built from 13 residues. V shed 4 bases, J shed 5 bases, and the junction held 5 bases outside the gene matches. The chain's CDR3 is CASSQTGVHEQYF. CDR3 bases: TGTGCCAGCAGCCAGACAGGGGTCCACGAGCAGTACTTC.

This clonotype was observed many times. The J gene is TRBJ1-5, the V gene TRBV28; D call uncertain. CDR3 length equals 17 residues. The germline V and J ends were trimmed by 2 bases and 0 bases, with 14 bases remaining between them. CDR1 MDHEN and CDR2 SYDVKM come from the germline V gene. The CDR3 sequence is CASSLALTPGSNQPQHF. The CDR3 coding sequence is TGTGCCAGCAGTTTAGCCCTCACTCCGGGTAGCAATCAGCCCCAGCATTTT.

J is TRBJ1-6 and V is TRBV4-3; 10 bases line up with TRBD1. The CDR3 totals 15 residues. Germline-derived CDR1 and CDR2 are LGHNA and YSLEER. J lost 10 bases, V lost 0 bases, and 3 bases had no gene match. The CDR3 sequence: CASSQDRDRGSPLHF. The CDR3 DNA reads TGCGCCAGCAGCCAAGATAGGGACAGGGGCTCACCCCTCCACTTT.

This rearrangement joins TRBV5-1 to TRBJ1-2; D not resolved. V dropped 4 bases and J dropped 2 bases, with 9 bases sitting between them. The length of the CDR3 is 13 residues. The germline V gene encodes CDR1 SGHRS and CDR2 YFSETQ. CDR3 region: CASSPNQNYGYTF. CDR3 nucleotide sequence: TGCGCCAGCAGCCCGAATCAGAACTATGGCTACACCTTC.

This clonotype was recorded many times. The chain uses TRBV7-8 and TRBJ1-6; no firm D call. V was cut by 5 bases and J by 6 bases, with 8 bases left in between. Per germline, CDR1 SGHVS and CDR2 FQNEAQ. The CDR3 contains 13 residues. In nucleotides, the CDR3 is TGTGCCAGCAGCCTAGGGCTTAATTCACCCCTCCACTTT. This gives the protein CASSLGLNSPLHF.

This clonotype appeared many times. The genes are TRBV11-2 and TRBJ2-5; 14 bases map to TRBD2. Per the germline V gene, CDR1 is SGHAT and CDR2 is FQNNGV. Losses at the gene ends were 4 bases for V and 7 bases for J; bases not matched to a gene: 2. There are 14 residues in the CDR3. The CDR3 loop is CASSSGTSGGTQYF. The CDR3 nucleotides are TGTGCCAGCAGCTCCGGGACTAGCGGGGGGACCCAGTACTTC.

V usage is TRBV6-5 and J usage is TRBJ2-5; tentative D call: TRBD1 (5 bases). Germline-derived CDR1 and CDR2 are MNHEY and SVGAGI. V shed 6 bases and J shed 4 bases, with 15 bases lying between them. This CDR3 is 14 amino acids long. CDR3 DNA: TGTGCCAGCAGACGAAATCAGGGTTCAGAGACCCAGTACTTC. Its protein product is CASRRNQGSETQYF.

For the CDR3, the DNA is TGTGCCACCAGCAGAGATTTCCAGGATCAAACATCGAGCGGCTACACCTTC. It specifies CATSRDFQDQTSSGYTF. This chain links TRBV15 with TRBJ1-2, with D uncertain. V was cut by 0 bases and J by 8 bases, with 22 bases left in between. CDR1 and CDR2 from the germline V gene are LNHNV and YYDKDF (reference sequence). The CDR3 spans 17 residues. Using reference TRBV15 and TRBJ1-2 for the parts outside the CDR3, the full variable domain is DAMVIQNPRYQVTQFGKPVTLSCSQTLNHNVMYWYQQKSSQAPKLLFHYYDKDFNNEADTPDNFQSRRPNTSFCFLDIRSPGLGDTAMYLCATSRDFQDQTSSGYTFGSGTRLTVV.